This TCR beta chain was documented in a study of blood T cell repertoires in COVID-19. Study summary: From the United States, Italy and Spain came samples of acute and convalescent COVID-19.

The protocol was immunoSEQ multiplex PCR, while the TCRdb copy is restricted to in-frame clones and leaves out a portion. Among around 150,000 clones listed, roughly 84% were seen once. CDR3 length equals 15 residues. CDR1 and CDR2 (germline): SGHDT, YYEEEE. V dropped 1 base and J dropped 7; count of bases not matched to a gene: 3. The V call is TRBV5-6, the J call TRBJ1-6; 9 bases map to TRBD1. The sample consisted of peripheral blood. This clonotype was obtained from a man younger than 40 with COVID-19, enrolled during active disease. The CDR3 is CASSLSGQGNSPLHF. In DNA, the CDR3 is TGTGCCAGCAGCTTGAGTGGACAGGGGAATTCACCCCTCCACTTT.